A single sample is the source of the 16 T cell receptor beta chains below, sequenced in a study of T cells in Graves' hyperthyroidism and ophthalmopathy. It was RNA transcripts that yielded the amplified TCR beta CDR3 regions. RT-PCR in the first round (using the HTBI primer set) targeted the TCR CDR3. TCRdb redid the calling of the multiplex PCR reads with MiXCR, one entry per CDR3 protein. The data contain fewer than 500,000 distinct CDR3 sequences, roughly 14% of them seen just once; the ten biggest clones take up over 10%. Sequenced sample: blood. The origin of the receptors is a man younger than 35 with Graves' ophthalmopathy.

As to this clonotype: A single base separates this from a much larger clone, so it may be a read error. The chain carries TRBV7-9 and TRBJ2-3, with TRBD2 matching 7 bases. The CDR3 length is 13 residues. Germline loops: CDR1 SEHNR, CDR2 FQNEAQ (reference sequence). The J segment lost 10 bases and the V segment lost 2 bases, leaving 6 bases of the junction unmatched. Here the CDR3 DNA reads TGTGCCAGCAGCTTATGGGAGGGTGTCGCGCAGTATTTT. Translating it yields CASSLWEGVAQYF.

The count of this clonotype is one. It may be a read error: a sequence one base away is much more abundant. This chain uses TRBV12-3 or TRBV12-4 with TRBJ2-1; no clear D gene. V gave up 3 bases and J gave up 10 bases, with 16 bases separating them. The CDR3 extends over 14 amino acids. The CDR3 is CASSFLAGFNEQFF. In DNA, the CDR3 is TGTGCCAGCAGTTTTTTAGCTGGGTTTAACGAGCAGTTCTTC.

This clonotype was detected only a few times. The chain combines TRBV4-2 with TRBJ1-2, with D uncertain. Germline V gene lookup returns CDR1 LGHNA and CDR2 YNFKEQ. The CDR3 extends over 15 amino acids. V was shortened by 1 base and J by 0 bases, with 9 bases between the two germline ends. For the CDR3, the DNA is TGTGCCAGCAGCCAAGTCTATGGGTCTAACTATGGCTACACCTTC. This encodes CASSQVYGSNYGYTF.

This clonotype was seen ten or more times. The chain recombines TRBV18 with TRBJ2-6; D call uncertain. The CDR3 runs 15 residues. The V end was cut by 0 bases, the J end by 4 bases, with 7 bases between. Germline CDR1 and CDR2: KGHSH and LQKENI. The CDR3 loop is CASSPPATGANVLTF. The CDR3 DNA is TGTGCCAGCTCACCACCGGCAACCGGGGCCAACGTCCTGACTTTC.

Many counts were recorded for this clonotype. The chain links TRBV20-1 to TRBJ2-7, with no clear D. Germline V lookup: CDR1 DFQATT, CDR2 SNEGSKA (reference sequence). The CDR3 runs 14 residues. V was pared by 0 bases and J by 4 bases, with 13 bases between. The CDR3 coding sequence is TGCAGTGCTAGAGATCAACGCTTGGGGTACGAGCAGTACTTC. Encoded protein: CSARDQRLGYEQYF.

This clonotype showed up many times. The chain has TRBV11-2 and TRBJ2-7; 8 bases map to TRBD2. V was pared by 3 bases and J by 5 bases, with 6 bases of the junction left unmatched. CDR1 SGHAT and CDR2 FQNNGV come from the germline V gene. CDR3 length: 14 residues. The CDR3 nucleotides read TGTGCCAGCAGCTTCGCCGGGGGGGACGACGAGCAGTACTTC. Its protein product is CASSFAGGDDEQYF.

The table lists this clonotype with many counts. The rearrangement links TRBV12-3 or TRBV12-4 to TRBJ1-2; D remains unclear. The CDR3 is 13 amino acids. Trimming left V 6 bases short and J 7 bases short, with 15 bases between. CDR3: CASRGMDGSGYTF. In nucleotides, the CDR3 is TGTGCCAGCAGGGGGATGGACGGCTCTGGCTACACCTTC.

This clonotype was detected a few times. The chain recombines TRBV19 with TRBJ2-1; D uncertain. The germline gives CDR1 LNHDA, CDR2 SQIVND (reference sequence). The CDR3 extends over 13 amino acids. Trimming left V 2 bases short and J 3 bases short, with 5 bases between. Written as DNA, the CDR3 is TGTGCCAGTAGTATAAGAGTCTACAATGAGCAGTTCTTC. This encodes CASSIRVYNEQFF. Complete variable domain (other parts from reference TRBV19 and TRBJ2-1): DGGITQSPKYLFRKEGQNVTLSCEQNLNHDAMYWYRQDPGQGLRLIYYSQIVNDFQKGDIAEGYSVSREKKESFPLTVTSAQKNPTAFYLCASSIRVYNEQFFGPGTRLTVL.

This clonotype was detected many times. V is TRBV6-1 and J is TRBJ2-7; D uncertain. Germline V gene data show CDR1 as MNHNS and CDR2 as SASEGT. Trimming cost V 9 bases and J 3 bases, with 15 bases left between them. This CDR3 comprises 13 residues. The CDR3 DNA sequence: TGTGCCAGTAAACCGGCAGGCTACTACGAGCAGTACTTC. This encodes CASKPAGYYEQYF.

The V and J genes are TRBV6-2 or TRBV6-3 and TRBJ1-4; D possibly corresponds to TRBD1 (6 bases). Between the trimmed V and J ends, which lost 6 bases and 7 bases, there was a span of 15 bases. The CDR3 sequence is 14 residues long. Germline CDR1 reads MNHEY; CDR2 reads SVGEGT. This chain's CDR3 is CASSLGGTVEKLFF. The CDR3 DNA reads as TGTGCCAGCAGCTTAGGGGGGACTGTTGAAAAACTGTTTTTT.

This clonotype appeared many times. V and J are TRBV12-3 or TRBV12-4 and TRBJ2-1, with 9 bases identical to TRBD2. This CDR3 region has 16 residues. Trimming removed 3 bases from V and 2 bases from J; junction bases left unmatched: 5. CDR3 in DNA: TGTGCCAGCAGTTTGGCTCTAGCGGGGACCTACAATGAGCAGTTCTTC. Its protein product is CASSLALAGTYNEQFF.

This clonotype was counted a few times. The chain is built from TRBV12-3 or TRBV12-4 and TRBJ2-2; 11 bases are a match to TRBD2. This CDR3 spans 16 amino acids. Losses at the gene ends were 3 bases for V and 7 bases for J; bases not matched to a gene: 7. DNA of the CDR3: TGTGCCAGCAGTTTCCATAGCGGGGGGGCTTTCGGGGAGCTGTTTTTT. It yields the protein CASSFHSGGAFGELFF.

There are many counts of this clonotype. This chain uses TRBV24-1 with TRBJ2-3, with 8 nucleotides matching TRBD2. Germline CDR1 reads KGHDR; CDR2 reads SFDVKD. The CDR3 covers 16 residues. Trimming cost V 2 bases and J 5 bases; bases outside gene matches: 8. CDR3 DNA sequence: TGTGCCACCAGTGATTCGTCGGCCAGCGGGGGAGATACGCAGTATTTT. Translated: CATSDSSASGGDTQYF.

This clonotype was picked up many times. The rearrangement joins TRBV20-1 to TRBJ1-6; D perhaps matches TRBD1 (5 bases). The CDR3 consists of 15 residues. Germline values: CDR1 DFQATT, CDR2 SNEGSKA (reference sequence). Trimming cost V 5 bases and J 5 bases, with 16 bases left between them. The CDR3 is CSAPSGTDHNSPLHF. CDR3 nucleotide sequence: TGCAGTGCTCCAAGTGGGACGGACCATAATTCACCCCTCCACTTT.

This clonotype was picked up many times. The CDR3: CASSFSNRADTQYF. The DNA for the CDR3 is TGTGCCAGCAGCTTCTCAAATCGGGCAGATACGCAGTATTTT. The chain carries TRBV7-9 and TRBJ2-3; D not certain. Germline loops: CDR1 SEHNR, CDR2 FQNEAQ (reference sequence). The germline V and J ends were trimmed by 3 bases and 4 bases, with 11 bases remaining between them. The CDR3 extends over 14 amino acids.

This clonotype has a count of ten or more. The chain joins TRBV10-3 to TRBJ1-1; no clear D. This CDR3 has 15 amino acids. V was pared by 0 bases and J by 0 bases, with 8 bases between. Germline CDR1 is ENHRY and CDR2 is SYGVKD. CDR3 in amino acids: CAISESLPMNTEAFF. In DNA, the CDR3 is TGTGCCATCAGTGAGTCGCTGCCGATGAACACTGAAGCTTTCTTT.